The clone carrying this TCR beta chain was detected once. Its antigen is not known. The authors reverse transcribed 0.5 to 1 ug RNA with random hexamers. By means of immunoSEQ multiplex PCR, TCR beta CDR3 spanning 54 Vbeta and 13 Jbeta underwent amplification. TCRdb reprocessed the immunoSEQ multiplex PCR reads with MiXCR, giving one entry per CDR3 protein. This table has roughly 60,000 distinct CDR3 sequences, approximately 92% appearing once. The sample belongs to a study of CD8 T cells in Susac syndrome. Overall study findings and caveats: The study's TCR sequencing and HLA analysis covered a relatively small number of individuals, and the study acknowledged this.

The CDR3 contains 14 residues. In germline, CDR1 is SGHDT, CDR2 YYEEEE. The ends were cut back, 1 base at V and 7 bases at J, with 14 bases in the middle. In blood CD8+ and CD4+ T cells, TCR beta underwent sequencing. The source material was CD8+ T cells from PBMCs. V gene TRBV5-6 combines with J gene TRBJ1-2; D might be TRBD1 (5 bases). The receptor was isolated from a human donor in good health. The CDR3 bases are TGTGCCAGCAGCTTGTTTCCAGGGAGGGTTGGCTACACCTTC. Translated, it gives CASSLFPGRVGYTF.